The 10 T cell receptor beta chains listed next were all sequenced from one sample in a study of shared clonotypes between healthy human individuals. TCRdb keeps only in-frame clones here, not all; method: immunoSEQ multiplex PCR. The data hold about 550,000 clones, with around 95% observed a single time. CD45RO-negative, CCR7-positively selected cells formed the naive CD8 fraction, excluding terminally differentiated effector memory CD45RA+ cells. Sequencing was performed on naive CD8+ T cells sorted from blood. The receptors were gathered from a woman aged 30 to 39 in good health.

The chain links TRBV27 to TRBJ2-2, with D possibly being TRBD1 (5 bases). CDR1 is MNHEY and CDR2 is SMNVEV in the germline V gene (reference sequence). V dropped 8 bases and J dropped 6 bases, with 13 bases sitting between them. The CDR3 is 13 amino acids. CDR3 residues: CASGGQVAGELFF. CDR3 nucleotides: TGTGCCAGCGGCGGACAAGTGGCCGGGGAGCTGTTTTTT.

V usage is TRBV30 and J usage is TRBJ2-7; 7 bases match TRBD2. Germline V gene sequence: CDR1 GTSNPN, CDR2 SVGIG (reference sequence). The length of the CDR3 is 13 residues. The CDR3 DNA reads as TGTGCGGGAGGGAGCGGACGTTCCTACGAGCAGTACTTC. Protein product: CAGGSGRSYEQYF.

This sequence joins TRBV27 and TRBJ2-1, with TRBD2 matching over 8 bases. Germline CDR1 and CDR2: MNHEY and SMNVEV (reference sequence). The ends lost 0 bases at V and 8 bases at J; junction bases unmatched: 9. The CDR3 is made up of 16 amino acids. CDR3 protein: CASSLSPGTRVDEQFF. DNA of the CDR3: TGTGCCAGCAGTTTATCGCCCGGGACTAGGGTCGATGAGCAGTTCTTC.

Here the CDR3 reads CATSSSGTGSLDEQYF. The DNA of the CDR3 is TGTGCCACCAGCAGTTCCGGGACAGGGTCTCTCGACGAGCAGTACTTC. The chain uses TRBV15 and TRBJ2-7, with 9 bases fitting TRBD1. Per germline, CDR1 LNHNV and CDR2 YYDKDF (reference sequence). J was trimmed by 5 bases and V by 3 bases; bases with no gene match: 11. The CDR3 length is 16 residues. The whole variable domain, filled in from reference TRBV15 and TRBJ2-7, reads DAMVIQNPRYQVTQFGKPVTLSCSQTLNHNVMYWYQQKSSQAPKLLFHYYDKDFNNEADTPDNFQSRRPNTSFCFLDIRSPGLGDTAMYLCATSSSGTGSLDEQYFGPGTRLTVT.

The V gene is TRBV30, the J gene TRBJ2-2; D perhaps matches TRBD2 (5 bases). Germline CDR1 and CDR2: GTSNPN and SVGIG (reference sequence). The ends were cut back, 6 bases at V and 0 bases at J, with 14 bases in the middle. The CDR3 has 15 amino acids. The DNA for the CDR3 is TGTGCCTGCGCCCCCGGAGGCACGAACACCGGGGAGCTGTTTTTT. Protein: CACAPGGTNTGELFF.

This sequence joins TRBV6-4 and TRBJ2-1; D possibly corresponds to TRBD1 (5 bases). The germline V and J ends were trimmed by 0 bases and 6 bases, with 9 bases remaining between them. Germline values: CDR1 MRHNA, CDR2 SNTAGT. This CDR3 spans 14 amino acids. CDR3 nucleotide sequence: TGTGCCAGCAGTGACTCGGGGCGGAGCAATGAGCAGTTCTTC. Protein product: CASSDSGRSNEQFF.

The chain links TRBV28 to TRBJ2-7, with TRBD2 identical over 13 bases. Germline CDR1 MDHEN, CDR2 SYDVKM. The CDR3 loop spans 17 amino acids. The J segment lost 7 bases and the V segment lost 2 bases, leaving 11 bases of the junction unmatched. CDR3 sequence: CASSLGFGLAGVGEQYF. The CDR3 coding sequence is TGTGCCAGCAGTTTAGGGTTCGGACTAGCGGGAGTGGGGGAGCAGTACTTC.

This rearrangement joins TRBV28 to TRBJ2-3, with TRBD1 identical over 8 bases. The CDR3 extends over 16 amino acids. Germline V gene sequence: CDR1 MDHEN, CDR2 SYDVKM. With 3 bases clipped from V and 2 bases from J, the junction kept 7 bases outside the gene matches. CDR3 nucleotide sequence: TGTGCCAGCAGTTTCAGACAGGGGAGGTTCACAGATACGCAGTATTTT. This sequence encodes CASSFRQGRFTDTQYF.

The chain joins TRBV5-1 to TRBJ2-2, with 14 bases matching TRBD2. Trimming cost V 0 bases and J 5 bases; bases outside gene matches: 6. The CDR3 is 18 amino acids. CDR1 SGHRS and CDR2 YFSETQ come from the germline V gene. CDR3 sequence: CASSLGLAGGPGTGELFF. The CDR3 region has the DNA TGCGCCAGCAGCTTGGGACTAGCGGGAGGGCCAGGAACCGGGGAGCTGTTTTTT.

The chain carries TRBV5-5 and TRBJ1-2; TRBD1 aligns across 7 bases. Germline CDR1 reads SGHKS; CDR2 reads YYEKEE (reference sequence). After removal of 4 bases from V and 2 bases from J, the junction contained 2 bases not matched to a gene. There are 13 residues in the CDR3. The CDR3 nucleotides read TGTGCCAGCAGCATGACAGGGAACTATGGCTACACCTTC. Translation: CASSMTGNYGYTF.